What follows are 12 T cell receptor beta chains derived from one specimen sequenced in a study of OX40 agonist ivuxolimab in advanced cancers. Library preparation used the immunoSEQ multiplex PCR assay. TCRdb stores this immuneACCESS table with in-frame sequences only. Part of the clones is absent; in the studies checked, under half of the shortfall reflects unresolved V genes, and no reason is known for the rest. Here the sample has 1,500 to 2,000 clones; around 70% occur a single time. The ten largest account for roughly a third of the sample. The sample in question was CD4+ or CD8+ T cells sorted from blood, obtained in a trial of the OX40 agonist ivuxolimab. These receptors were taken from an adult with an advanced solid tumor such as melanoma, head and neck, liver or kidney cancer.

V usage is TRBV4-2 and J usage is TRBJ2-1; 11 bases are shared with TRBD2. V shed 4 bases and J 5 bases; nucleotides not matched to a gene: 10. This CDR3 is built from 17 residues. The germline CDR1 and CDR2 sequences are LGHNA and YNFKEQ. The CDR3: CASSLNSGGANDNEQFF. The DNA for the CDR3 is TGTGCCAGCAGCCTTAATAGCGGGGGGGCCAACGACAATGAGCAGTTCTTC.

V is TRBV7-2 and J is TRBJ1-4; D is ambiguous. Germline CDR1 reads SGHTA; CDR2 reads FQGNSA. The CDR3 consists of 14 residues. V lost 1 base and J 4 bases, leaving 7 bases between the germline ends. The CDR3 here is CASSLEGLNEKLFF. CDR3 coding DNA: TGTGCCAGCAGCTTAGAAGGACTTAATGAAAAACTGTTTTTT.

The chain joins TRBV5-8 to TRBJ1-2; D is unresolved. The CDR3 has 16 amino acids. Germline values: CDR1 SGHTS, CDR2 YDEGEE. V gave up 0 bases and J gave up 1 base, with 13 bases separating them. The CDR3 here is CASSLDSRESNYGYTF. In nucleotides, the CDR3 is TGTGCCAGCAGCTTGGATAGCAGAGAGAGTAACTATGGCTACACCTTC.

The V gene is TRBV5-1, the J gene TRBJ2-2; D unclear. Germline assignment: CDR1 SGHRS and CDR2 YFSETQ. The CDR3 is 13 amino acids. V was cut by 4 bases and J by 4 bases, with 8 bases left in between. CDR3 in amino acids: CASSEKGTGELFF. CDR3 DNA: TGCGCCAGCAGCGAAAAAGGCACCGGGGAGCTGTTTTTT. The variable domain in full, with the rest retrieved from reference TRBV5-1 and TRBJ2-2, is KAGVTQTPRYLIKTRGQQVTLSCSPISGHRSVSWYQQTPGQGLQFLFEYFSETQRNKGNFPGRFSGRQFSNSRSEMNVSTLELGDSALYLCASSEKGTGELFFGEGSRLTVL.

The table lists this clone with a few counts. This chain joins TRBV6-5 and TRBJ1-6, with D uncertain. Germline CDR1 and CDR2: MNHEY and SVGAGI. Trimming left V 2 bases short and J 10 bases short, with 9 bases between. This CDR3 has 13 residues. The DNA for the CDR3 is TGTGCCAGCAGTTACCTGCTCGCCTCACCCCTCCACTTT. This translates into CASSYLLASPLHF.

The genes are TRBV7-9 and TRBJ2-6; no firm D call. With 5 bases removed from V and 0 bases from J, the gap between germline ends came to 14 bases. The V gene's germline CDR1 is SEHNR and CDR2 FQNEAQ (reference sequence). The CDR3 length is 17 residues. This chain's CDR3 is CASSTNRAYSGANVLTF. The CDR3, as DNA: TGTGCCAGCAGCACCAACCGGGCCTACTCTGGGGCCAACGTCCTGACTTTC.

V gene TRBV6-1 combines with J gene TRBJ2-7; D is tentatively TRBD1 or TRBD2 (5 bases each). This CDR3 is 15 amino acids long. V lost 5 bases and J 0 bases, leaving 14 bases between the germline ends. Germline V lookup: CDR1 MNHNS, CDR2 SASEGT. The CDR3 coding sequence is TGTGCCAGCAGTAGAGGGGAAGGTAGCTCCTACGAGCAGTACTTC. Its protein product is CASSRGEGSSYEQYF.

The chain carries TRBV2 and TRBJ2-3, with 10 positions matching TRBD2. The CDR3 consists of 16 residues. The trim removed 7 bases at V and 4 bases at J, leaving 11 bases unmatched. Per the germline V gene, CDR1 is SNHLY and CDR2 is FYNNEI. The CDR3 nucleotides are TGTGCCAGCAATTCGGGAGCGGGGGGGCTGGCAGATACGCAGTATTTT. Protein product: CASNSGAGGLADTQYF.

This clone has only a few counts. The CDR3 coding sequence is TGCGCCAGCAGCTTCGACAGAGATTCACCCCTCCACTTT. Translated: CASSFDRDSPLHF. The rearrangement uses TRBV5-1 and TRBJ1-6; weak D call: TRBD1 (5 bases). CDR1 is SGHRS, CDR2 YFSETQ, per germline. The ends were cut back, 2 bases at V and 8 bases at J, with 8 bases in the middle. CDR3 length equals 13 residues.

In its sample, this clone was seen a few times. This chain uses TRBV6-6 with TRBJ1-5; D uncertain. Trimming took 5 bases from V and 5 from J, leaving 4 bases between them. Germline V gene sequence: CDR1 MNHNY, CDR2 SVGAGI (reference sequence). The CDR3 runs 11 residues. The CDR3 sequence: CASSPDQPQHF. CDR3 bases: TGTGCCAGCAGTCCAGATCAGCCCCAGCATTTT.

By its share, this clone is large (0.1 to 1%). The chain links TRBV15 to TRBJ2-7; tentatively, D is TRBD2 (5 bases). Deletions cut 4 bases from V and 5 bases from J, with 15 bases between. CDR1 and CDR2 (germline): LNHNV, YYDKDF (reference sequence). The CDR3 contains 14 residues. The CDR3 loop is CATSKELGGHEQYF. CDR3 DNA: TGTGCCACCAGCAAAGAGCTTGGAGGCCACGAGCAGTACTTC.

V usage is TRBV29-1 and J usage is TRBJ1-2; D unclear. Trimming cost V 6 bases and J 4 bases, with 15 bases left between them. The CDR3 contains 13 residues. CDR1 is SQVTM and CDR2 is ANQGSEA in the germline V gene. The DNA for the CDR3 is TGCAGCGTGCCGGGCTCACAATCCTATGGCTACACCTTC. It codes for CSVPGSQSYGYTF.